The subject of this entry is one TCR beta chain. Some clones are missing from TCRdb's copy, which holds only in-frame ones; the method was immunoSEQ multiplex PCR. In the table there are about 50,000 clones, more than 85% of which are singletons. These data belong to a study of OX40 agonist ivuxolimab in advanced cancers. In the study overall: Three patients had partial responses: one hepatocellular carcinoma, two cutaneous melanoma.

In germline, CDR1 is LNHDA, CDR2 SQIVND (reference sequence). Trimming pared 6 bases from V and 3 bases from J, leaving 9 bases between. The CDR3 sequence is 13 residues long. The source was CD4+ or CD8+ T cells sorted from blood, collected in a trial of the OX40 agonist ivuxolimab. The chain couples TRBV19 to TRBJ1-5; tentative D call: TRBD1 (5 bases). This clonotype was obtained from an adult with an advanced solid tumor such as melanoma, head and neck, liver or kidney cancer. The CDR3 DNA follows: TGTGCCAGTAGCGGGGGGTTCAATCAGCCCCAGCATTTT. Its protein product is CASSGGFNQPQHF.